A selection of T cell receptor beta chains follows, all from one sample in a study of blood T cell repertoires in COVID-19. Method: immunoSEQ multiplex PCR; TCRdb's copy keeps in-frame clones and lacks some. The sample contains under 450,000 clones, about 88% of which appear only once. The specimen was peripheral blood. The receptors derive from a woman aged 35 to 49 with COVID-19, enrolled during active disease. The CDR3 runs from the conserved cysteine through the conserved F or W. Clone size appears in some rows only: once, few, many, or a class for an expanded clone.

clone size | CDR3 length | V gene | CDR3 protein
medium-sized | 14 | TRBV7-9 | CASSHRDRNYEQYF
NA | 16 | TRBV19 | CASSIAVGGAYNEQFF
NA | 14 | TRBV10-3 | CAISEQGLNTEAFF
NA | 16 | TRBV28 | CASSSPPLSGTYEQYF
once | 16 | TRBV2 | CASSLEQANSNQPQHF
NA | 15 | TRBV28 | CASTSPGARQETQYF
many | 14 | TRBV5-1 | CASSLAGTFYEQYF
NA | 12 | TRBV6-6 | CATRTGDYGYTF
once | 16 | TRBV4-2 | CASSHSPGVSNQPQHF
NA | 14 | TRBV25-1 | CASSDPPGSYEQYF
NA | 17 | TRBV21-1 | CASDTWAIHASNTEAFF
NA | 15 | TRBV6-5 | CASSYRDSPFYGYTF
few | 15 | TRBV28 | CASSLSDGRYSPLHF
NA | 16 | TRBV30 | CAWSGIAARGQETQYF
NA | 13 | TRBV14 | CASSQLNEEKLFF
NA | 15 | TRBV3-1/TRBV3-2 | CASSRSGGPGETQYF
NA | 15 | TRBV7-2 | CASSYRVFSNQPQHF
NA | 15 | TRBV15 | CATSRDLARTGELFF
once | 15 | TRBV11-2 | CASSLEGLATGELFF
NA | 13 | TRBV5-4 | CASDRQGRNEQFF
NA | 13 | TRBV7-3 | CASSPRQGARSHF
NA | 14 | TRBV4-1 | CASSHSTGLPEAFF
few | 15 | TRBV25-1 | CASSESPGANEKLFF
NA | 13 | TRBV28 | CAISDRGNHEQYF
NA | 16 | TRBV28 | CASSLRGRGNNQPQHF
NA | 14 | TRBV18 | CASSPGGGNYGYTF
NA | 18 | TRBV5-6 | CASSRTGGFTSGANVLTF